This T cell receptor (beta chain) was sequenced in a study of blood T cell repertoires in COVID-19 (dated by TCRdb to 2020 to 2021). As for the study more broadly: Collaborator samples came from the United States, Italy and Spain and covered acute and convalescent phases of COVID-19. The material from the prospective study consisted of cDNA or gDNA derived from T cells, B-cell-depleted T cells, or PBMCs. Deeply sampled blood TCRbeta repertoires from subjects exposed to, actively infected with, or recovered from COVID-19 were included in the dataset. The repertoires were released in a freely available public database meant as a resource for research on the immune response to SARS-CoV-2. The samples were drawn from the first 160 participants of the ongoing ImmuneRACE study and from more than 1,000 subjects provided by 6 global collaborators. A de-identified subject ID, COVID-19 status, age in years and sex were almost always included in the sample metadata. Where available, HLA class I and class II types were taken from metadata supplied by the sample provider and were not determined by assay-based typing. Broad study findings and their caveats: How much clinical and demographic metadata was included differed by source and by participant, and the metadata was provided uncurated.

Notes on this clone: It has no known antigen specificity. Base qualities were left out, and no much larger clone turns up one base away.

TCRbeta CDR3 regions were amplified from genomic DNA by means of the immunoSEQ Assay, a bias-controlled multiplex PCR. In the original analysis: The number of nucleated cells in each sample was estimated by amplification of reference gene primers within the assay. To quantify the absolute abundance of each unique TCRbeta CDR3 rearrangement, sequence reads were collapsed and filtered. For each sample, productive Simpson clonality was calculated as the square root of Simpson's diversity index across productive rearrangements. The source is immuneACCESS, and TCRdb retained only in-frame sequences with V and J called. Part of the clones is not carried over; for the studies checked, unresolved V genes explain less than half of this, and the remainder is unexplained. For V, J and clone size, that table is used; D and trimming come from the DNA. Within this sample are approximately 250,000 clones, with 75% to 85% of them counted one time only. The ten biggest clones cover roughly 1.4% of the sample.

Another Seattle source contributed samples from volunteer blood donors who had recovered from COVID-19. Collaborating institutions collected whole blood in K2EDTA tubes following their own protocols. For TCRbeta analysis, collaborator samples were shipped as frozen whole blood, as isolated PBMCs, or as DNA extracted from either sample type. The material sequenced was peripheral blood. The receptor was isolated from a middle-aged woman who had recovered from COVID-19.

The bases are TGTGCTAGTGGTCCGCGGACTAGCGGGGTGGATACGCAGTATTTT. The translation is CASGPRTSGVDTQYF. The V gene is TRBV12-5 and the J gene is TRBJ2-3, and 12 junctional nucleotides match TRBD2. Via the germline V gene, CDR1 is LGHNT and CDR2 FRNRAP. Ends trimmed: V by 5 bases, J by 6 bases; bases unmatched to a gene: 6. Including cysteine and phenylalanine, the CDR3 has 15 amino acids. Of all the DNA, just the CDR3 is kept, 45 bases in frame from base 1.